This T cell receptor beta chain is from a study of T-cell memory formation after mild COVID-19. Whole-study findings and limits: Those CD4+ clones that contracted were mainly in CM and EM (CD8+ ones in EMRA).

V trimming: 5 bases; J trimming: 4 bases; junction bases outside the gene matches: 12. The CDR3 length is 16 residues. In germline, CDR1 is SGHTA, CDR2 FQGTGA. 5'RACE with constant-segment primers yielded barcoded, UMI-tagged TCR alpha and TCR beta cDNA libraries. TCRdb re-called the 5' RACE reads through MiXCR, storing one row per CDR3 protein. The top ten hold around 8.1% of the sample, which has roughly 400,000 distinct CDR3 sequences, approximately 25% seen once. A word on this clonotype: The antigen remains unidentified.

The sample taken for sequencing was PBMCs or a T cell subset sorted from them (not recorded which). This receptor was identified in an adult woman who had mild COVID-19 (a few samples of this study predate the infection). Cell type and time point are not known. The genes are TRBV7-3 and TRBJ2-3; TRBD1 matches 7 bases. The CDR3 region is CASSPDRARSADTQYF. The CDR3 DNA reads TGTGCCAGCAGCCCTGACAGGGCCCGGTCGGCAGATACGCAGTATTTT.